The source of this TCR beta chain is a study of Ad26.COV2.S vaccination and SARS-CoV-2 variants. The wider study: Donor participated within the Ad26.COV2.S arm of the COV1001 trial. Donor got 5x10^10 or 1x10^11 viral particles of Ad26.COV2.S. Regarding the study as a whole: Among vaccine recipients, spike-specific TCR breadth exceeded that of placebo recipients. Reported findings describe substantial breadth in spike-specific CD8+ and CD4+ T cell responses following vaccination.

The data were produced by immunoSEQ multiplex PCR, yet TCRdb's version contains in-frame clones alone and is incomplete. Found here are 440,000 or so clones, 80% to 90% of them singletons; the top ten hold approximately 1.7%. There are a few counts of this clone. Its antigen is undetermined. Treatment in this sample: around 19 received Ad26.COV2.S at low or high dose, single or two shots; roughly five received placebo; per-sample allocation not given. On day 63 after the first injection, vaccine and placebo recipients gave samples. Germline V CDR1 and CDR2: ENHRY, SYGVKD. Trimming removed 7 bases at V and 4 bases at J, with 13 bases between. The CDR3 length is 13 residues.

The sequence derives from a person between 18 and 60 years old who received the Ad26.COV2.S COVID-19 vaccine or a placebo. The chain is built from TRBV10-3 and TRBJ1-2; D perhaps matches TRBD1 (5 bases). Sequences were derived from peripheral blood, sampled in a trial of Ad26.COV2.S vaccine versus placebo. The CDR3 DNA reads TGTGCCATCAATAAAGGGGTGCTCTATGGCTACACCTTC. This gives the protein CAINKGVLYGYTF.